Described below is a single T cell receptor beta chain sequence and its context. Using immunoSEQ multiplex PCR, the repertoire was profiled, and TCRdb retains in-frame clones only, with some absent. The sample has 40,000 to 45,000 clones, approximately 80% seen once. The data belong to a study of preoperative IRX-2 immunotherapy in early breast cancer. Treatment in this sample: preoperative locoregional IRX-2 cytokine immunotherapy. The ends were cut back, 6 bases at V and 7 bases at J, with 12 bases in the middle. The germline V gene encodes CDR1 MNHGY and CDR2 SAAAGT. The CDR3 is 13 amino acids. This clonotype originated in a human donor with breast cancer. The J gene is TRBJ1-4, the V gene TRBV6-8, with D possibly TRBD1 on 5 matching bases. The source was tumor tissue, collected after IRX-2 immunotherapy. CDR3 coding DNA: TGTGCCAGCAGGGGACGGGGGGGTGAAAAACTGTTTTTT. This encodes CASRGRGGEKLFF.